This entry lists 24 T cell receptor beta chains sequenced from one sample in a study of T-cell memory formation after mild COVID-19. MiXCR was run by TCRdb on the 5' RACE reads, yielding one entry per CDR3 protein. The data hold about 320,000 distinct CDR3 sequences, with 14% observed a single time. Sequencing was done on a sample of PBMCs or a T cell subset sorted from them (not recorded which). All receptors derive from a man aged 18 to 30 who had mild COVID-19 (a few samples of this study predate the infection). Cell type and time point are not known.

The rearrangement links TRBV4-3 to TRBJ2-7; D is unclear. This CDR3 has 15 residues. Germline V gene lookup returns CDR1 LGHNA and CDR2 YSLEER. V was pared by 3 bases and J by 2 bases, with 14 bases between. The CDR3 loop reads CASSQDSRSTYEQYF. CDR3 DNA: TGCGCCAGCAGCCAGGATTCCCGGTCCACCTACGAGCAGTACTTC.

The chain carries TRBV5-1 and TRBJ1-2, with unresolved D. The CDR3 consists of 15 residues. V was pared by 0 bases and J by 10 bases, with 19 bases between. Per the germline V gene, CDR1 is SGHRS and CDR2 is YFSETQ. CDR3 DNA: TGCGCCAGCAGCTTGGCGACAACGTCGTCCAGGAACTACACCTTC. It specifies CASSLATTSSRNYTF.

The table lists this clonotype with a few counts. CDR3 region: CSGTRDTQYF. The CDR3 region has the DNA TGCAGCGGGACACGAGATACGCAGTATTTT. The rearrangement joins TRBV29-1 to TRBJ2-3; tentatively, D is TRBD1 (5 bases). The CDR3 has 10 amino acids. CDR1 and CDR2 from the germline V gene are SQVTM and ANQGSEA. V lost 7 bases and J lost 5, with 7 bases in between.

This chain links TRBV7-9 with TRBJ2-1; TRBD2 matches 12 bases. The germline gives CDR1 SEHNR, CDR2 FQNEAQ (reference sequence). V lost 5 bases to trimming and J lost 3 bases; unmatched junction nucleotides: 5. This CDR3 contains 16 residues. In DNA, the CDR3 is TGTGCCAGCAGCCACGGACTAGCGGGGTACTACAATGAGCAGTTCTTC. It is translated as CASSHGLAGYYNEQFF.

This clonotype was seen more than once but under ten times. The V gene is TRBV6-5, the J gene TRBJ2-3; 8 nucleotides align to TRBD1. This CDR3 comprises 14 residues. The germline V gene has CDR1 MNHEY and CDR2 SVGAGI. V lost 5 bases to trimming and J lost 4 bases; unmatched junction nucleotides: 5. The CDR3 sequence: CASSRTGNSDTQYF. The CDR3 DNA sequence: TGTGCCAGCAGTAGGACAGGGAATTCAGATACGCAGTATTTT.

The chain links TRBV6-2 or TRBV6-3 to TRBJ2-3; TRBD2 agrees at 8 bases. Germline V CDR1 and CDR2: MNHEY, SVGEGT. With 2 bases clipped from V and 4 bases from J, the junction kept 5 bases outside the gene matches. The CDR3 is 15 amino acids. The CDR3: CASSYSAGGSDTQYF. CDR3 nucleotides: TGTGCCAGCAGTTACAGCGCGGGGGGATCAGATACGCAGTATTTT.

The V call is TRBV9, the J call TRBJ1-4, with 9 bases fitting TRBD1. Looked up from germline, CDR1 is SGDLS and CDR2 is YYNGEE. The CDR3 is 18 residues long. V lost 4 bases, J lost 8 bases, and 18 bases stayed unmatched. Here the CDR3 reads CASSPRGDRATTGEKLFF. CDR3 nucleotides: TGTGCCAGCAGCCCAAGAGGGGACAGGGCGACAACTGGGGAAAAACTGTTTTTT.

There are a few counts of this clonotype. The rearrangement uses TRBV4-2 and TRBJ2-3; TRBD2 aligns across 10 bases. V gave up 2 bases and J gave up 4 bases; unmatched junction bases: 12. This CDR3 is built from 18 residues. Germline CDR1 and CDR2: LGHNA and YNFKEQ. The CDR3 protein is CASSQPLTSGSKADTQYF. As DNA, the CDR3 is TGTGCCAGCAGCCAACCCCTGACTAGCGGGTCTAAGGCAGATACGCAGTATTTT.

This rearrangement joins TRBV6-5 to TRBJ2-7; TRBD1 matches 8 bases. Germline lookup yields CDR1 MNHEY and CDR2 SVGAGI. V was clipped by 0 bases and J by 3 bases; unmatched bases: 7. This CDR3 has 16 residues. The CDR3 coding sequence is TGTGCCAGCAGTTACTCGATGTCAGGGGGCCGCTACGAGCAGTACTTC. This codes for CASSYSMSGGRYEQYF.

This chain links TRBV20-1 with TRBJ1-4, with D uncertain. The CDR3 covers 14 residues. Trimming took 5 bases from V and 4 from J, leaving 14 bases between them. Germline V gives CDR1 DFQATT, CDR2 SNEGSKA (reference sequence). In DNA, the CDR3 is TGCAGTGCTTTGTCGGACCGTCGTAATGAAAAACTGTTTTTT. This translates into CSALSDRRNEKLFF.

The chain is built from TRBV29-1 and TRBJ2-1, with 7 bases that match TRBD1. Germline assignment: CDR1 SQVTM and CDR2 ANQGSEA. This CDR3 region has 12 residues. With V trimmed by 5 bases and J by 9 bases, 7 bases remained unmatched. CDR3 DNA: TGCAGCGTTTCTACAGGGGTGAGTGAGCAGTTCTTC. It is translated as CSVSTGVSEQFF.

This clonotype has just a few counts. The rearrangement links TRBV12-3 or TRBV12-4 to TRBJ1-5; possibly TRBD1 for D (5 bases). The V and J ends lost 6 bases and 0 bases respectively, with 15 bases between them. The CDR3 covers 16 residues. The CDR3 DNA is TGTGCCAGCAGGAGGGGAAGTCATTATAGCAATCAGCCCCAGCATTTT. It encodes CASRRGSHYSNQPQHF.

This rearrangement joins TRBV29-1 to TRBJ1-2; D may be TRBD1 (6 bases). V lost 6 bases, J lost 6 bases, and 17 bases lay in between. Germline-derived CDR1 and CDR2 are SQVTM and ANQGSEA. This CDR3 has 13 residues. The CDR3 protein is CSVKLPDSHGYTF. In DNA form, the CDR3 reads TGCAGCGTAAAGCTTCCGGACAGCCATGGCTACACCTTC.

This clonotype was seen a few times. V gene TRBV6-5 combines with J gene TRBJ2-3; D not resolved. Trimming cost V 2 bases and J 2 bases, with 8 bases left between them. CDR1 MNHEY and CDR2 SVGAGI come from the germline V gene. The CDR3 has 14 residues. The CDR3 DNA is TGTGCCAGCAGTTACGGGCGGAACACAGATACGCAGTATTTT. It specifies CASSYGRNTDTQYF.

The table lists this clonotype with a few counts. V gene TRBV6-2 or TRBV6-3 combines with J gene TRBJ2-7; D not resolved. This CDR3 comprises 13 residues. Germline V gene data show CDR1 as MNHEY and CDR2 as SVGEGT. V was trimmed by 0 bases and J by 0 bases, leaving 3 bases between them. The CDR3 DNA reads TGTGCCAGCAGTTACTCCGACTCCTACGAGCAGTACGTC. Translating gives CASSYSDSYEQYV.

This clonotype was recorded a few times. The chain carries TRBV10-3 and TRBJ2-3; D unresolved. From germline, CDR1 is ENHRY and CDR2 SYGVKD. V shed 2 bases and J shed 4 bases, with 7 bases lying between them. CDR3 length equals 13 residues. CDR3 DNA: TGTGCCATCAGTGAGCGGCAGGCAGATACGCAGTATTTT. This encodes CAISERQADTQYF.

The table lists this clonotype with a few counts. The CDR3 DNA sequence: TGTGCCAGTAGTAATCCGGGACGCCTTAGGGACGTCCTGACTTTC. It encodes CASSNPGRLRDVLTF. This chain connects TRBV19 to TRBJ2-6; D could derive from TRBD1 or TRBD2 (5 bases each). Germline V gene data show CDR1 as LNHDA and CDR2 as SQIVND (reference sequence). The V gene lost 4 bases and the J gene lost 11 bases, with 18 bases spanning the gap. The CDR3 loop spans 15 amino acids.

This clonotype was seen a handful of times. The chain uses TRBV5-1 and TRBJ1-3; D remains ambiguous. The ends were cut back, 1 base at V and 0 bases at J, with 5 bases in the middle. This CDR3 is built from 14 residues. Per germline, CDR1 SGHRS and CDR2 YFSETQ. CDR3 in amino acids: CASSLSSSGNTIYF. Written as DNA, the CDR3 is TGCGCCAGCAGCTTGTCCTCCTCTGGAAACACCATATATTTT. Looking up the rest from reference TRBV5-1 and TRBJ1-3 gives the full variable domain: KAGVTQTPRYLIKTRGQQVTLSCSPISGHRSVSWYQQTPGQGLQFLFEYFSETQRNKGNFPGRFSGRQFSNSRSEMNVSTLELGDSALYLCASSLSSSGNTIYFGEGSWLTVV.

This clonotype was detected a few times. The rearrangement uses TRBV7-2 and TRBJ2-1, with D possibly being TRBD2 (6 bases). V was clipped by 5 bases and J by 9 bases, with 8 bases between them. CDR3 size: 11 residues. The V gene's germline CDR1 is SGHTA and CDR2 FQGNSA. The CDR3 region is CASSQTSEQFF. Here the CDR3 DNA reads TGTGCCAGCAGCCAGACTAGTGAGCAGTTCTTC. The full variable domain, its missing parts supplied by reference TRBV7-2 and TRBJ2-1, is GAGVSQSPSNKVTEKGKDVELRCDPISGHTALYWYRQSLGQGLEFLIYFQGNSAPDKSGLPSDRFSAERTGGSVSTLTIQRTQQEDSAVYLCASSQTSEQFFGPGTRLTVL.

To note about this clonotype: At one end, the junction sequence differs from germline, possibly due to a read error. The chain links TRBV7-9 to TRBJ2-2; D is perhaps TRBD1 (5 bases). Per the germline V gene, CDR1 is SEHNR and CDR2 is FQNEAQ (reference sequence). The CDR3 totals 16 residues. CDR3 region: CASSPSRGAKTGELFF. CDR3 bases: TGTGCCAGCAGTCCCAGTAGGGGTGCGAAAACCGGGGAGCTGTTTTTT.

This clonotype was found a few times. The rearrangement links TRBV7-9 to TRBJ2-3; 9 bases align to TRBD1. The V and J ends lost 4 bases and 5 bases, in that order; junction bases with no gene match: 4. The CDR3 contains 14 residues. Germline loops: CDR1 SEHNR, CDR2 FQNEAQ (reference sequence). In DNA, the CDR3 is TGTGCCAGCAGCTGGGGACAGGGAGGAGATACGCAGTATTTT. Amino acids: CASSWGQGGDTQYF.

This chain links TRBV6-1 with TRBJ2-3, with 9 bases that match TRBD2. The CDR3 runs 16 residues. Germline CDR1 is MNHNS and CDR2 is SASEGT. Losses at the gene ends were 8 bases for V and 2 bases for J; bases not matched to a gene: 11. The CDR3 DNA reads as TGTGCCAGCCCGGGGGTAGCGGGGGACTACACAGATACGCAGTATTTT. This gives the protein CASPGVAGDYTDTQYF.

The CDR3 sequence: CASSLDRGLSNQPQHF. CDR3 coding DNA: TGTGCCAGCAGCCTAGACAGGGGATTAAGCAATCAGCCCCAGCATTTT. V and J are TRBV28 and TRBJ1-5; 8 bases are a match to TRBD1. V gave up 6 bases and J gave up 1 base; unmatched junction bases: 8. Germline values: CDR1 MDHEN, CDR2 SYDVKM. This CDR3 has 16 residues. Combining the CDR3 with reference TRBV28 and TRBJ1-5 gives the whole variable domain DVKVTQSSRYLVKRTGEKVFLECVQDMDHENMFWYRQDPGLGLRLIYFSYDVKMKEKGDIPEGYSVSREKKERFSLILESASTNQTSMYLCASSLDRGLSNQPQHFGDGTRLSIL.

The rearrangement uses TRBV3-1 and TRBJ2-3; 7 bases match TRBD1. The V gene's germline CDR1 is LGHDT and CDR2 YNNKEL (reference sequence). J lost 7 bases, V lost 4 bases, and 11 bases had no gene match. The CDR3 length is 15 residues. CDR3 DNA sequence: TGTGCCAGCAGCCGACGACAGGGTAGGACCTATACGCAGTATTTT. This encodes CASSRRQGRTYTQYF.